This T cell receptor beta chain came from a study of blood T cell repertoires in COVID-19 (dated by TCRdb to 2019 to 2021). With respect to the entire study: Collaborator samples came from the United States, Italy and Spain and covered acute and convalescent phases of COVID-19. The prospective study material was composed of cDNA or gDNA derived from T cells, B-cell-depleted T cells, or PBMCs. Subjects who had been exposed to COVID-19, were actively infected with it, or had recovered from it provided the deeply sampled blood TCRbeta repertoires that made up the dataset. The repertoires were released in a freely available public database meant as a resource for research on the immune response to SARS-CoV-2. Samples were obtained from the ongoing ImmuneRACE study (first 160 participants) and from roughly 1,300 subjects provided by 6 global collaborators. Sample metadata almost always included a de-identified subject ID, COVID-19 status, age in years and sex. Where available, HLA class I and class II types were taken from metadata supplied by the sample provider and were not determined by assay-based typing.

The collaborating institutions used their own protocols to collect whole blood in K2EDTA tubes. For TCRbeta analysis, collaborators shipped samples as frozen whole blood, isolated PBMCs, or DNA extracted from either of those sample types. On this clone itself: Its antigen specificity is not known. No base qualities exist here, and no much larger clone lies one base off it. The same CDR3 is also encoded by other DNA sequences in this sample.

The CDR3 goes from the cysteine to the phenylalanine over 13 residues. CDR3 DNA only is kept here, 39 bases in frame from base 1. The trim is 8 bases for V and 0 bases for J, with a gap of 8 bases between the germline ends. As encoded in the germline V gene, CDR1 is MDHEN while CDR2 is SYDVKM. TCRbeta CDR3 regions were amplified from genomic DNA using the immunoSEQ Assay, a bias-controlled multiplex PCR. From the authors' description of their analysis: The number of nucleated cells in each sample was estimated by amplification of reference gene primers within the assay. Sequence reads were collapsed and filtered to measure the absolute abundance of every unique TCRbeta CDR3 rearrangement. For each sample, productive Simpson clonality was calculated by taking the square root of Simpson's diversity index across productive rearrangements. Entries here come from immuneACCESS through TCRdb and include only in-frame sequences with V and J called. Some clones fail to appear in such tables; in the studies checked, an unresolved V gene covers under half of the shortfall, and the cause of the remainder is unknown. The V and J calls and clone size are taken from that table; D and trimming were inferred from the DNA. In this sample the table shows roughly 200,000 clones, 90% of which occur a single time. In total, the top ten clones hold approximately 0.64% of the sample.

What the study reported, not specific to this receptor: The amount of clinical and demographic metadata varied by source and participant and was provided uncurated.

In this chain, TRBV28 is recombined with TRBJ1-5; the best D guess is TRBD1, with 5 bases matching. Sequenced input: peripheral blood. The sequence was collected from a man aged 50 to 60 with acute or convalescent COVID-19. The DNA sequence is TGTGCCAGCCGGGGGTATAGCAATCAGCCCCAGCATTTT. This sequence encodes CASRGYSNQPQHF.